The 3 T cell receptor beta chains below come from one sample, sequenced in a study of blood T cell repertoires in COVID-19. Some clones are missing from TCRdb's copy, which holds only in-frame ones; the method was immunoSEQ multiplex PCR. The sample has roughly 290,000 clones; approximately 83% are singletons. Material: PBMCs or T cells enriched from blood (not recorded which). The receptor source for this set is a man younger than 40 who had recovered from COVID-19.

The chain employs TRBV5-1 and TRBJ1-3, with D maybe TRBD1 (5 bases). Trimming left V 2 bases short and J 2 bases short, with 17 bases between. This CDR3 contains 17 residues. CDR1 and CDR2 from the germline V gene are SGHRS and YFSETQ. The CDR3 region is CASSLTDSSSAGNTIYF. The CDR3 DNA is TGCGCCAGCAGCTTAACCGACAGTAGTTCGGCTGGAAACACCATATATTTT.

The chain carries TRBV19 and TRBJ2-7; 7 bases are shared with TRBD1. V shed 3 bases, J shed 3 bases, and the junction held 14 bases outside the gene matches. This CDR3 is built from 17 residues. From germline, CDR1 is LNHDA and CDR2 SQIVND (reference sequence). The CDR3 is CASSIGTATTFNYEQYF. CDR3 in DNA: TGTGCCAGTAGTATCGGGACAGCGACTACGTTTAACTACGAGCAGTACTTC. Full variable domain (outside the CDR3, taken from reference TRBV19 and TRBJ2-7): DGGITQSPKYLFRKEGQNVTLSCEQNLNHDAMYWYRQDPGQGLRLIYYSQIVNDFQKGDIAEGYSVSREKKESFPLTVTSAQKNPTAFYLCASSIGTATTFNYEQYFGPGTRLTVT.

This chain connects TRBV30 to TRBJ1-5; D is unclear. Trimming pared 1 base from V and 5 bases from J, leaving 6 bases between. The CDR3 runs to 12 residues. The germline CDR1 and CDR2 sequences are GTSNPN and SVGIG (reference sequence). The CDR3 protein is CAWSESYQPQHF. The CDR3 DNA reads TGTGCCTGGAGTGAATCCTATCAGCCCCAGCATTTT.